This T cell receptor beta chain originates from a study of cytomegalovirus exposure and HLA in healthy donors (dated by TCRdb to between 2016 and 2019). About the investigation overall: An earlier analysis of approximately 550 of the donors reported 250 to 350 Gb of sequence data and 100 million to 130 million unique TCR beta sequences from 190 million or so T cells. An early release covering roughly 580 HLA-typed donors comprised about 300 gigabases of sequencing data and approximately 80 million unique TCR sequences. Of the roughly 430 genotyped donors, roughly 85% fell in the genetic ancestry cluster associated with self-reported Caucasian donors. The study aimed to test whether cataloging public T cell receptors could reveal signatures of past pathogen exposure. The T cell repertoires of around 730 subjects were profiled by immunosequencing and related to cytomegalovirus serostatus. In addition to the first cohort of roughly 700 subjects, a separate validation cohort of 130 or so different subjects was used. To predict cytomegalovirus infection status, the study combined high-throughput TCR immunosequencing, statistical association of individual TCRs with disease status, and machine learning. To study patterns of TCR occurrence, a later analysis re-analyzed previously published TCR beta repertoires from 666 donors and added high-resolution HLA genotyping. Rather than using new phenotypic data, the later analysis identified candidate immune exposures from TCR beta sequences and from how often those sequences occurred across donors. To decide whether each TCR beta V gene segment behaved as functional or pseudogenic, an earlier analysis of some 570 of the donors relied on high-throughput TCR beta sequencing. Donor age, sex, ethnicity and CMV serostatus were collected together with the repertoire data. A later genetic analysis used genome-wide SNP genotypes for 398 of the 666 donors, treating that subset as a discovery cohort. All discovery cohort repertoires had been generated on a single sequencing platform. HLA typing covered class I and class II loci at four-digit resolution. The number of typed donors differed by locus: 629-630 for A, B, C, DRB1 and DQB1; some 500 for DQA1; some 590 for DPA1; and some 430 for DPB1. Roughly 5 DR-DQ haplotypes were handled as single units for association and clustering, since linkage in the cohort was strong. Across 398 genotyped donors of the cohort, an average of about 220,000 unique TCR beta nucleotide sequences per donor were sequenced, and roughly 18% of those sequences were non-productive.

About this clone: The antigen it binds to is not known. No much larger clone is present one base from it, and per-base qualities are unavailable.

The library relied on the immunoSEQ multiplex PCR assay. For the multiplex PCR, a mixture combining 60 forward primers for TCR Vbeta segments and 13 reverse primers for TCR Jbeta segments was used. Amplification of the CDR3 region of rearranged TCR beta genes was performed with a multiplex PCR assay on genomic DNA. The Illumina HiSeq System was used to sequence the amplified TCR beta libraries as 87-base-pair reads. The study's own analysis went as follows. A later analysis tallied some 79 million unique TCR beta chains across the roughly 610 repertoires, and some 10 million of those chains were shared by two or more donors. To remove PCR and sequencing errors, raw reads were error-corrected and collapsed into unique sequences using a nearest-neighbor algorithm that merged closely related sequences. To assign V, D and J gene segments, CDR3 sequences were aligned to IMGT reference sequences. For a sequence to be retained, a match of at least six nucleotides to both a V gene segment and a J gene segment was required. Rearrangements were called productive when the CDR3 lacked stop codons and stayed in frame with V and J; all others were non-productive. CDR3 was defined according to IMGT convention as the region running from the second conserved V-encoded cysteine to the conserved J-encoded phenylalanine. The earlier analysis of about 570 of the donors excluded any sequence lacking an unambiguous match to a single V gene segment. An earlier analysis of some 610 of the donors called V segments functional above 56.7% productive rearrangements and segregating when the between-donor standard deviation exceeded 5%. A statistical classification framework was developed to diagnose cytomegalovirus status using the catalog of TCR beta chain sequences. A later analysis assigned V and J genes by comparing TCR nucleotide sequences with IMGT/GENE-DB human TR gene sequences. The TCRdist pipeline was used in a later analysis to assign CDR3 sequences and most-parsimonious VDJ recombination scenarios. In a later analysis, each TCR beta chain was defined by its CDR3 amino acid sequence together with its V-gene family, and reads lacking a unique V-gene family were excluded. In a later analysis, fewer than 650 highly shared, low-generation-probability nucleotide sequences were removed to address suspected cross-contamination and a sequencing artifact. For each public chain, a later analysis derived a clonal expansion index from normalized ranks of inferred template counts within each repertoire. A later analysis computed generation probabilities with a VDJ recombination model fitted to out-of-frame rearrangements, and checked the results against IGoR. In a later analysis, TCR-TCR, TCR-HLA and TCR-CMV co-occurrence was scored with hypergeometric tests, and a repertoire-size bias correction was applied to TCR pairs. In a later analysis, false discovery rates were estimated by permuting HLA or CMV assignments 20 times. In a later analysis, co-occurring TCRs were grouped using DBSCAN, with TCRdist sequence similarity added in when clustering inside HLA-allele-positive subsets. Repertoires with fewer than 30,000 or more than 120,000 public chains were left out of co-occurrence clustering, as were about five repertoires with anomalous nucleotide sharing. TCRdb retrieved this table from immuneACCESS and kept in-frame rearrangements only. Not all clones are present; in checked studies, unresolved V genes account for under half, and no reason is known for the remainder. Clone size and the V and J calls come from that table; the DNA yielded D and trimming. In this sample the table shows under 200,000 clones, about 68% of which occur a single time. The ten largest clones capture more than 2.5% of the sample.

Points the paper makes about the study in general: At a false discovery rate of 0.05, a later analysis linked about 16,000 TCR beta sequences to specific HLA alleles. Several of the top co-occurrence clusters appeared to be linked to parvovirus B19, influenza, CMV and Epstein-Barr virus, according to a later analysis. Because some donors lacked HLA typing at each locus, the association tests relied only on the typed subset. A further reported finding was that TCR beta sequences accurately predicted the HLA-A and HLA-B alleles for most subjects in the first cohort. Strong co-occurrence of HLA alleles, especially DR and DQ, made assigning TCR associations to individual alleles difficult. Some IMGT-functional V segments, including TRBV6-2 and TRBV6-3, could not be distinguished by the 87-base-pair reads and were therefore excluded. In vitro tests confirmed that a few of the cytomegalovirus-associated TCR beta chains recognize cytomegalovirus antigens. A later analysis found that HLA-associated TCR beta chains were more clonally expanded and had lower generation probabilities than equally common non-associated chains. Because counts were too low, roughly 18 rarely observed V segments, including chromosome 9 orphons, were left out of the earlier analysis of roughly 600 of the donors. In an earlier analysis of more than 450 of the donors, most TCR beta V segments were observed in productive rearrangements about 90% or about 30% of the time, broadly matching IMGT annotations. The classifier was reported to diagnose cytomegalovirus status with high specificity and sensitivity in both the original cohort and the validation cohort. Linkage disequilibrium might explain the correlated functional status among segregating V segments, but an unknown experimental factor could not be excluded. The study listed 170 or so TCR beta chains as associated with cytomegalovirus. The authors suggested that the approach could potentially be generalized to other disease states and immunological phenotypes. For the cohort, immune exposure information was limited to CMV serostatus. Only TCR beta chains were sequenced in this cohort, and the absence of alpha or paired-chain data limited detectable features. In a later analysis, TCR association rates were found to vary across HLA loci, with the most associated TCRs seen for DRB1 alleles and the fewest for HLA-C alleles. Compared with the approximately 670-donor mean, donors in an Asian-associated ancestry cluster had fewer N-insertions in productive TCRs, according to a later genetic analysis. Most TCR sequences were seen in very few donors, while some public TCRs were found in many individuals. A cluster of highly shared sequence variants was judged likely to represent a technical artifact of the sequencing pipeline. The presence/absence analyses assumed that sequencing depth was roughly uniform across donors, and that assumption may not be true. According to a later analysis, most CMV-associated TCR beta chains appeared to be HLA-restricted, and the HLA associations seemed to be driven largely by CMV exposure. V-gene and J-gene trimming of TCR beta chains was associated with a missense DCLRE1C variant in a later genetic analysis, and the association was replicated in an independent cohort.

At the junction V is shortened by 0 bases and J by 5 bases, with 10 bases in between. The cysteine opens and the phenylalanine closes a CDR3 of 15 amino acids. Only the CDR3 DNA stays, 45 bases, in frame from base 1. CDR1 and CDR2 are drawn from the germline V gene: MNHEY, SVGAGI. The cohort was made up of about 610 healthy bone marrow donors. All cohort members were sampled while nominally healthy, although unrecorded immune exposures were likely present. The donor was CMV seronegative and was included in the group of 352 seronegative cohort members. Every donor gave a peripheral blood sample, and the peripheral blood mononuclear cells from that sample were used for TCR beta sequencing. The Qiagen DNeasy Blood Extraction Kit was used to extract genomic DNA from the blood cell samples.

The chain is made from TRBV6-5 and TRBJ2-2; the D segment cannot be called with confidence. This TCR was recovered from a female donor in good health and CMV-seronegative. The material sequenced was PBMCs. Read as DNA, the sequence is TGTGCCAGCAGTTACTCGAGAAAGAATACCGGGGAGCTGTTTTTT. It translates as CASSYSRKNTGELFF.